One and the same sample provided the 8 T cell receptor beta chains below, sequenced in a study of blood T cell repertoires in COVID-19. Sequencing was performed with immunoSEQ multiplex PCR; in TCRdb, only in-frame clones are kept and a portion is missing. The sample yields hundreds of thousands of clones, 85% to 90% seen once. The sequenced material came from PBMCs or T cells enriched from blood (not recorded which). These receptors all stem from a man aged 25-45 years who had recovered from COVID-19.

Only one count was recorded for this clone. Other DNA sequences of this sample code for an identical CDR3. The chain has TRBV12-3 or TRBV12-4 and TRBJ1-1, with D uncertain. V gave up 3 bases and J gave up 5 bases, with 7 bases separating them. CDR3 length equals 12 residues. CDR3 loop: CASSLRETEAFF. DNA of the CDR3: TGTGCCAGCAGTTTGAGGGAAACTGAAGCTTTCTTT.

This chain joins TRBV28 and TRBJ2-5; 10 bases align to TRBD2. After removal of 3 bases from V and 2 bases from J, the junction contained 24 bases not matched to a gene. There are 22 residues in the CDR3. Germline V gives CDR1 MDHEN, CDR2 SYDVKM. In DNA, the CDR3 is TGTGCCAGCAGTTTCCCGTTTTCTAGCGGGAGCCACCTCGATCCTAATCAAGAGACCCAGTACTTC. Its translation: CASSFPFSSGSHLDPNQETQYF.

The V and J genes are TRBV11-3 and TRBJ2-2, with 8 bases matching TRBD1. Looked up from germline, CDR1 is SGHNT and CDR2 is YENEEA. This CDR3 has 15 amino acids. V was clipped by 4 bases and J by 4 bases; unmatched bases: 5. CDR3 bases: TGTGCCAGCAGCTCGCTGGACAGGGCCACCGGGGAGCTGTTTTTT. This translates into CASSSLDRATGELFF.

This chain connects TRBV29-1 to TRBJ2-1, with a tentative D call TRBD2 (6 bases). Trimming took 6 bases from V and 5 from J, leaving 20 bases between them. There are 15 residues in the CDR3. Germline-derived CDR1 and CDR2 are SQVTM and ANQGSEA. The DNA of the CDR3 is TGCAGCGTGGACGGGACTCGCATACTGGACAATGAGCAGTTCTTC. Its protein product is CSVDGTRILDNEQFF.

The chain couples TRBV2 to TRBJ2-1, with 10 bases aligning to TRBD2. The CDR3 consists of 19 residues. The V segment lost 4 bases and the J segment 3 bases; nucleotides outside the gene matches: 15. Germline assignment: CDR1 SNHLY and CDR2 FYNNEI. DNA for the CDR3: TGTGCCAGCAGTGGAGTGGGGCCCACTAGCGGGACCTTCTACAATGAGCAGTTCTTC. Translated, it gives CASSGVGPTSGTFYNEQFF.

The chain recombines TRBV2 with TRBJ1-2; weak D call: TRBD1 (5 bases). The CDR3 runs 14 residues. Per the germline V gene, CDR1 is SNHLY and CDR2 is FYNNEI. V lost 8 bases to trimming and J lost 8 bases, with 21 bases between them. CDR3 sequence reads: CASYRQTISWGYTF. The CDR3 nucleotides are TGTGCCAGCTACCGACAGACGATCTCTTGGGGCTACACCTTC.

The chain combines TRBV5-5 with TRBJ1-2, with TRBD1 as a possible D gene (6 bases). Germline-derived CDR1 and CDR2 are SGHKS and YYEKEE (reference sequence). This CDR3 is built from 15 residues. V lost 4 bases and J lost 7, with 20 bases in between. The CDR3 coding sequence is TGTGCCAGCAGCGTGTCTTCAGGGGCAAACGGTGGCTACACCTTC. It is translated as CASSVSSGANGGYTF.

This chain links TRBV7-6 with TRBJ1-4; no firm D call. This CDR3 region has 18 residues. The V end lost 5 bases, the J end lost 2 bases, and 21 bases lay between the germline ends. Germline V gene lookup returns CDR1 SGHVS and CDR2 FNYEAQ. This CDR3 reads CASSPWYAGESTNEKLFF. The CDR3 DNA reads as TGTGCCAGCAGCCCATGGTACGCGGGAGAGTCGACTAATGAAAAACTGTTTTTT.